Sequencing of this T cell receptor beta chain was carried out in a study of T cells in Graves' hyperthyroidism and ophthalmopathy (dated by TCRdb to between 2019 and 2020). Notes on the research overall: Peripheral blood was sampled at the time of initial diagnosis, prior to any treatment. A discovery cohort of approximately 100 patients, fewer than 50 with Graves' ophthalmopathy and 55 to 60 with stable Graves' hyperthyroidism, was used to find distinguishing TCR V-J signatures. Whether ophthalmopathy could be predicted prospectively was tested in an independent validation cohort made up of some 20 hyperthyroidism patients plus 17 patients who later progressed to ophthalmopathy. The 100 or so discovery patients were randomly divided into training and test sets at a 7:3 ratio. In more than five Graves' hyperthyroidism patients, the study also compared T-cell repertoires from thyroid tissue with T-cell repertoires from blood. Following sampling, methimazole starting at 30 mg daily was given to hyperthyroidism patients, and high-dose intravenous methylprednisolone was given to ophthalmopathy patients. TCR Vbeta CDR3 sequencing of 120 to 150 peripheral blood samples (approximately 44 ophthalmopathy, 75 to 80 hyperthyroidism and roughly 17 progressor patients) is reported in the paper.

Summary of the overall study and its limitations: Sample size was not statistically predetermined, and investigators were not blinded to group allocation. Most expanded thyroid clonotypes (frequency above 0.001) were also found in blood, which suggests that blood repertoires may mirror thyroid immune responses. In validation, the model predicted progression to ophthalmopathy with roughly 70% sensitivity and about 72% specificity, a median of 6.5 months before onset. In cross-validation, a model built on a 13 V-J signature told ophthalmopathy apart from stable hyperthyroidism with under 90% sensitivity and around 81% specificity, and in testing the same model reached 80%/75%.

Stable Graves' hyperthyroidism was defined as no progression to ophthalmopathy during 18 months of follow-up. Hyperthyroidism patients were aged 18 to 65 years and newly diagnosed, with disease duration of less than 2 months. Patients with uncontrolled infections, other autoimmune diseases, pregnancy or lactation were excluded. Diagnoses were established on the basis of clinical symptoms, serum thyroxine and TRAb, thyroid ultrasound, and orbital computed tomography. PBMCs were isolated from about 10 ml of fresh peripheral blood by Ficoll-Paque density gradient centrifugation. Trizol reagent was used to extract total RNA, and RNA quality was then checked on an Agilent 2100 Bioanalyzer. Amplification of TCR beta CDR3 regions was carried out from RNA transcripts. For the first round of RT-PCR on the TCR CDR3, the HTBI primer set was used together with the Qiagen OneStep RT-PCR kit. Libraries were constructed in a second round of multiplex PCR, after which size selection and purification were carried out. The libraries were sequenced on an Illumina HiSeq2000 using paired-end 100 bp reads. The authors processed their data as follows. SOAPnuke was used to process the raw data, removing reads that contained adapters or uncalled bases, had a mean Phred below 15, or lacked an exact match to the constant primer or identifier. High-quality paired reads were merged using COPE v1.2.5, and each unique nucleotide sequence was defined as a clonotype. MiTCR v1.1 was used to align clonotypes to the IMGT TRBV, TRBD and TRBJ reference segments. Only V-J combinations with frequency above 0.0001, covering 98% to 99.2% of repertoires, were analysed. The TCS score was defined as the ratio of F50 (clonal expansion) to E x V (chaos), calculated using BLOSUM62-based TCRdist between CDR3 peptides within each V-J. Welch's t-statistics and random forest reduced approximately 520 V-J features to 10 to 15, which were used in a naive Bayes classifier (R e1071). TCRdb itself trimmed the public reads at Q25 with fastp, ran MiXCR and retained productive beta chains. Duplicate CDR3 protein sequences are folded into a single record with the most common DNA and genes. For this entry, the V and J calls and clone size follow TCRdb and not the study's own pipeline. The sample profile shows hundreds of thousands of distinct CDR3 sequences; around 13% of them were found once. About 9.4% of the sample is held by the ten biggest clonotypes.

CDR1 and CDR2, looked up from the germline V gene, are SGDLS and YYNGEE. Cut back by 3 bases and 1 base, the V and J ends lie 19 bases apart. The CDR3 measures 18 amino acids from cysteine to phenylalanine. Left in the record is the CDR3 DNA by itself, 54 bases read in frame from the first base. Concerning this clonotype itself: The antigen this receptor binds is unknown. Per-nucleotide qualities are absent, and no much larger clonotype sits a single base away.

The rearrangement combines TRBV9 with TRBJ2-2; possibly the D gene is TRBD1, per 6 matching bases. This TCR was sampled from a woman aged 18 to 35 with Graves' hyperthyroidism. Input material: blood. The CDR3 protein: CASSGRTDRPLNTGELFF. The DNA is as follows: TGTGCCAGCAGCGGAAGAACCGACAGGCCTCTGAACACCGGGGAGCTGTTTTTT.